The T cell receptor (beta chain) under discussion was sequenced for a study of T-cell reconstitution after alpha-beta-depleted transplantation in children. Findings of the study overall: T-cell counts and diversity at one year following transplant were attributed mainly to newly produced T cells. High day-60 TCRbeta diversity in some patients came from surviving recipient T cells and thymic progenitors. Reportedly, alpha-beta T cells present about two months post-transplant originated from several hundred expanded clones of graft origin.

This clonotype was detected ten times or more. Its cognate antigen is unknown. Preparation of the TCRbeta library used unique molecular identifiers. TCRdb reprocessed the PCR reads via MiXCR and lists one record per CDR3 protein. The top ten hold 25% to 30% of the sample, which has a few thousand distinct CDR3 sequences, roughly 24% seen once. The CDR3 is made up of 15 amino acids. Unmatched junction bases numbered 10, after V lost 5 bases and J lost 6 bases. In germline, CDR1 is ENHRY, CDR2 SYGVKD. The sequences come from PBMCs, mostly from graft donor cells, collected 60 days after TCRalphabeta/CD19-depleted stem cell transplant. The source is a boy less than two years old who had a stem cell transplant for SCID, so the T cells may come from the graft donor. The chain uses TRBV10-3 and TRBJ2-7, with 10 positions matching TRBD1. The CDR3 is CAISTRQGATREQYF. The CDR3 bases are TGTGCCATCAGTACCCGACAGGGGGCGACTCGCGAGCAGTACTTC.